This T cell receptor (beta chain) was sequenced in a study of blood T cell repertoires in COVID-19. Assay: immunoSEQ multiplex PCR; the TCRdb copy retains only in-frame clones and omits some. The repertoire has over 50,000 clones, more than 60% of them found once; the top ten carry more than 13%. V lost 5 bases and J 1 base, leaving 9 bases between the germline ends. Per the germline V gene, CDR1 is LNHDA and CDR2 is SQIVND (reference sequence). The CDR3 is 14 amino acids. The chain employs TRBV19 and TRBJ1-5; a possible D gene is TRBD1 (6 bases). The sequence came from a human donor with active or convalescent COVID-19. The donor label of this sample is uncertain. The sequencing input was peripheral blood. The CDR3 spells CASSDDRSNQPQHF. The CDR3, as DNA: TGTGCCAGTAGTGACGACAGGAGCAATCAGCCCCAGCATTTT.